The 20 T cell receptor beta chains in this list originate from one sample, sequenced in a study of OX40 agonist ivuxolimab in advanced cancers. Produced via immunoSEQ multiplex PCR; TCRdb's table is partial and in-frame only. The data show more than 20,000 clones, roughly 83% seen once. Source: CD4+ or CD8+ T cells sorted from blood, taken in a trial of the OX40 agonist ivuxolimab. These TCRs come from an adult with an advanced solid tumor such as melanoma, head and neck, liver or kidney cancer.

The gene calls are TRBV9 and TRBJ2-7; 8 bases line up with TRBD2. Germline V gene data show CDR1 as SGDLS and CDR2 as YYNGEE. The CDR3 runs to 14 residues. V was pared by 4 bases and J by 2 bases, with 5 bases of the junction left unmatched. As DNA, the CDR3 is TGTGCCAGCAGCTCGGGGGGGATTACCTACGAGCAGTACTTC. Its translation: CASSSGGITYEQYF.

This rearrangement joins TRBV9 to TRBJ2-7; D is possibly TRBD2 (7 bases). The CDR3 covers 15 residues. Germline lookup yields CDR1 SGDLS and CDR2 YYNGEE. Trimming shortened V by 0 bases and J by 2 bases, and 12 bases separated the two germline ends. The chain's CDR3 is CASSVDGGAAYEQYF. The CDR3 DNA is TGTGCCAGCAGCGTAGATGGGGGGGCGGCCTACGAGCAGTACTTC.

The gene calls are TRBV6-5 and TRBJ2-1, with D perhaps matching TRBD1 (5 bases). Germline CDR1 is MNHEY and CDR2 is SVGAGI. Between the trimmed V and J ends, which lost 7 bases and 0 bases, there was a span of 13 bases. This CDR3 has 15 amino acids. The DNA of the CDR3 is TGTGCCAGCACGGCCGCGGACAACTCCTACAATGAGCAGTTCTTC. Protein sequence: CASTAADNSYNEQFF.

The rearrangement uses TRBV5-6 and TRBJ2-1, with D tentatively TRBD2 (6 bases). V was pared by 5 bases and J by 3 bases, with 9 bases between. This CDR3 is 13 amino acids long. Germline-derived CDR1 and CDR2 are SGHDT and YYEEEE. The CDR3 DNA sequence: TGTGCCAGCAGTTGGGGACTCTACAATGAGCAGTTCTTC. It yields the protein CASSWGLYNEQFF.

The rearrangement links TRBV5-6 to TRBJ1-1; D not resolved. V lost 2 bases to trimming and J lost 6 bases, with 8 bases between them. This CDR3 has 12 residues. Germline CDR1 reads SGHDT; CDR2 reads YYEEEE. The chain's CDR3 is CASSLGGPEAFF. The CDR3 nucleotides are TGTGCCAGCAGCTTAGGAGGTCCTGAAGCTTTCTTT.

This chain connects TRBV29-1 to TRBJ1-2; D perhaps matches TRBD1 (5 bases). CDR3 length equals 12 residues. Germline V gene sequence: CDR1 SQVTM, CDR2 ANQGSEA. The germline V and J ends were trimmed by 3 bases and 6 bases, with 11 bases remaining between them. The CDR3 loop reads CSVDPGRNGYTF. As DNA, the CDR3 is TGCAGCGTTGATCCAGGGCGGAATGGCTACACCTTC. The complete variable domain, with remaining parts taken from reference TRBV29-1 and TRBJ1-2, reads SAVISQKPSRDICQRGTSLTIQCQVDSQVTMMFWYRQQPGQSLTLIATANQGSEATYESGFVIDKFPISRPNLTFSTLTVSNMSPEDSSIYLCSVDPGRNGYTFGSGTRLTVV.

The rearrangement uses TRBV11-2 and TRBJ2-5; D is possibly TRBD1 or TRBD2 (5 bases each). Trimming took off 5 bases at V and 2 bases at J, with 18 bases between the two ends. Germline lookup yields CDR1 SGHAT and CDR2 FQNNGV. This CDR3 comprises 16 residues. The CDR3 here is CASSPRGVANQETQYF. CDR3 nucleotide sequence: TGTGCCAGCAGCCCGAGAGGGGTAGCGAATCAAGAGACCCAGTACTTC. Looking up the rest from reference TRBV11-2 and TRBJ2-5 gives the full variable domain: EAGVAQSPRYKIIEKRQSVAFWCNPISGHATLYWYQQILGQGPKLLIQFQNNGVVDDSQLPKDRFSAERLKGVDSTLKIQPAKLEDSAVYLCASSPRGVANQETQYFGPGTRLLVL.

This sequence joins TRBV7-6 and TRBJ2-1, with D unresolved. V lost 4 bases and J 0 bases, leaving 7 bases between the germline ends. There are 14 residues in the CDR3. Germline-derived CDR1 and CDR2 are SGHVS and FNYEAQ. CDR3 in amino acids: CASSSTGSYNEQFF. In DNA form, the CDR3 reads TGTGCCAGCAGCTCGACTGGCTCCTACAATGAGCAGTTCTTC.

This rearrangement joins TRBV5-4 to TRBJ2-2, with a possible D match to TRBD2 (6 bases). This CDR3 spans 17 amino acids. Trimming left V 0 bases short and J 0 bases short, with 12 bases between. The germline gives CDR1 SGHNT, CDR2 YYREEE (reference sequence). CDR3 sequence reads: CASSLVLAEPNTGELFF. The DNA of the CDR3 is TGTGCCAGCAGCTTGGTATTAGCGGAGCCGAACACCGGGGAGCTGTTTTTT.

The rearrangement uses TRBV2 and TRBJ2-7; TRBD2 matches 8 bases. Germline CDR1 is SNHLY and CDR2 is FYNNEI. Trimming cost V 5 bases and J 0 bases; bases outside gene matches: 3. This CDR3 is built from 14 residues. The CDR3 DNA reads TGTGCCAGCAGTCTAGCGGGTAGCTCCTACGAGCAGTACTTC. Its protein is CASSLAGSSYEQYF.

With respect to this clone: At the DNA level, this CDR3 is encoded by other sequences in the same sample as well. This sequence joins TRBV13 and TRBJ1-2; D call uncertain. Trimming removed 0 bases from V and 2 bases from J, with 13 bases in between. Germline CDR1 is PRHDT and CDR2 is FYEKMQ (reference sequence). The CDR3 consists of 16 residues. The CDR3 protein is CASSLGRARLNYGYTF. The CDR3, as DNA: TGTGCCAGCAGCTTAGGCCGTGCGCGGTTAAACTATGGCTACACCTTC.

The chain uses TRBV4-2 and TRBJ2-1; tentative D call: TRBD2 (5 bases). V lost 0 bases and J lost 0, with 15 bases in between. CDR1 LGHNA and CDR2 YNFKEQ come from the germline V gene. This CDR3 has 18 amino acids. CDR3 sequence: CASSQEGLAMSSYNEQFF. Written as DNA, the CDR3 is TGTGCCAGCAGCCAAGAGGGTCTAGCTATGAGCTCCTACAATGAGCAGTTCTTC.

The chain links TRBV27 to TRBJ1-6; D not certain. The CDR3 covers 14 residues. CDR1 and CDR2 from the germline V gene are MNHEY and SMNVEV (reference sequence). The V gene lost 3 bases and the J gene lost 0 bases, with 3 bases spanning the gap. CDR3 sequence (DNA): TGTGCCAGCAGTTTGGGCTCCTATAATTCACCCCTCCACTTT. This translates into CASSLGSYNSPLHF.

The chain joins TRBV9 to TRBJ2-5; D unclear. Germline CDR1 reads SGDLS; CDR2 reads YYNGEE. The germline V and J ends were trimmed by 3 bases and 1 base, with 10 bases remaining between them. The CDR3 extends over 14 amino acids. As DNA, the CDR3 is TGTGCCAGCAGCGCCCCGGACGGCCAAGAGACCCAGTACTTC. As protein: CASSAPDGQETQYF.

The rearrangement links TRBV7-9 to TRBJ2-7; TRBD2 agrees at 11 bases. In germline, CDR1 is SEHNR, CDR2 FQNEAQ (reference sequence). This CDR3 has 19 amino acids. V lost 5 bases and J lost 2; bases outside the gene matches: 17. In DNA, the CDR3 is TGTGCCAGCAGCCACTTAGGGTTTGAGGCTAGCGGGAGGCCCTACGAGCAGTACTTC. Encoded protein: CASSHLGFEASGRPYEQYF.

By its share, this clone is medium-sized (0.01 to 0.1%). V is TRBV5-1 and J is TRBJ2-7, with D unclear. This CDR3 spans 13 amino acids. Trimming shortened V by 0 bases and J by 5 bases, and 9 bases separated the two germline ends. Germline lookup yields CDR1 SGHRS and CDR2 YFSETQ. For the CDR3, the DNA is TGCGCCAGCAGCTTGGCTGGGGTGGACGAGCAGTACTTC. Translating gives CASSLAGVDEQYF.

CDR3 sequence reads: CASSEGLQSYEQYF. The CDR3 DNA sequence: TGTGCCAGCAGTGAGGGACTTCAGTCTTACGAGCAGTACTTC. The chain couples TRBV2 to TRBJ2-7; D is possibly TRBD2 (6 bases). Trimming shortened V by 3 bases and J by 4 bases, and 13 bases separated the two germline ends. This CDR3 region has 14 residues. Germline CDR1 is SNHLY and CDR2 is FYNNEI.

The rearrangement joins TRBV30 to TRBJ1-5, with D hard to call. The CDR3 loop spans 13 amino acids. Germline loops: CDR1 GTSNPN, CDR2 SVGIG (reference sequence). V shed 2 bases and J shed 3 bases, with 8 bases lying between them. CDR3 residues: CAWSTYFNQPQHF. Here the CDR3 DNA reads TGTGCCTGGAGTACCTATTTCAATCAGCCCCAGCATTTT.

In the case of this clone: A much larger clone differs by one base, so this may be a read error. The sample holds other DNA sequences that translate to the same CDR3. V is TRBV2 and J is TRBJ2-7; 8 bases fit TRBD2. Germline V gene data show CDR1 as SNHLY and CDR2 as FYNNEI. Unmatched junction bases numbered 12, after V lost 10 bases and J lost 7 bases. CDR3 length: 13 amino acids. The CDR3 loop is CAIALGGAGEQYF. The CDR3 DNA sequence: TGTGCCATAGCGCTCGGGGGGGCTGGGGAGCAGTACTTC.

The chain recombines TRBV11-2 with TRBJ2-7; TRBD1 or TRBD2 may be the D gene (5 bases each). V dropped 8 bases and J dropped 3 bases, with 11 bases sitting between them. The germline CDR1 and CDR2 sequences are SGHAT and FQNNGV. CDR3 length equals 12 residues. CDR3 DNA: TGTGCCAGCTCAGGGACGGACTACGAGCAGTACTTC. Amino acid sequence: CASSGTDYEQYF.